These T cell receptor beta chains were read from a single sample in a study of shared clonotypes between healthy human individuals. Method: immunoSEQ multiplex PCR; TCRdb's copy keeps in-frame clones and lacks some. This table has fewer than 2.5 million clones, 93% appearing once. The sequenced sample consisted of naive CD4+ T cells from PBMCs. These TCRs come from a young man in good health. Some clones in this sample may be carry-over from other donors' samples. Both conserved end residues are part of each CDR3.

CDR3 length: 13; J gene: TRBJ2-7; V gene: TRBV7-2; CDR3 protein: CASSLAGAGEQYF
CDR3 length: 14; J gene: TRBJ2-7; V gene: TRBV27; CDR3 protein: CASSTYQGTYEQYF
CDR3 length: 16; J gene: TRBJ2-2; V gene: TRBV11-3; CDR3 protein: CASSLGGQPNTGELFF
CDR3 length: 12; J gene: TRBJ2-6; V gene: TRBV2; CDR3 protein: CASRSGANVLTF
CDR3 length: 14; J gene: TRBJ2-3; V gene: TRBV6-4; CDR3 protein: CASNFAQITDTQYF
CDR3 length: 13; J gene: TRBJ2-1; V gene: TRBV7-2; CDR3 protein: CASSVTRSDEQFF
CDR3 length: 14; J gene: TRBJ2-1; V gene: TRBV2; CDR3 protein: CASSMRGQGNEQFF
CDR3 length: 14; J gene: TRBJ1-2; V gene: TRBV5-1; CDR3 protein: CASSLDNALYGYTF
CDR3 length: 17; J gene: TRBJ2-1; V gene: TRBV5-4; CDR3 protein: CASSPDIIRSSYNEQFF
CDR3 length: 17; J gene: TRBJ2-2; V gene: TRBV15; CDR3 protein: CATSRGSSGRSTGELFF
CDR3 length: 15; J gene: TRBJ2-5; V gene: TRBV7-9; CDR3 protein: CAGPIGAGGKETQYF
CDR3 length: 16; J gene: TRBJ1-5; V gene: TRBV4-1; CDR3 protein: CASSQDGGRGNQPQHF
CDR3 length: 15; J gene: TRBJ1-5; V gene: TRBV2; CDR3 protein: CASRGGRQVNQPQHF
CDR3 length: 18; J gene: TRBJ2-5; V gene: TRBV18; CDR3 protein: CASSPAGMLGGKMETQYF